This TCR beta chain was recovered during a study of monozygotic twins with inflammatory bowel disease. The study, taken as a whole, reports: Limited power may explain why concordant and discordant twins showed no difference in repertoire similarity.

Regarding this clonotype: What it recognizes is unknown.

Per the germline V gene, CDR1 is SGDLS and CDR2 is YYNGEE. The CDR3 spans 15 residues. Reprocessing the 5' RACE reads, TCRdb reports a single entry for every CDR3 protein and omits DNA. The repertoire table contains some 200,000 distinct CDR3 sequences. Sequencing was performed on blood. The receptor comes from a human donor with ulcerative colitis or Crohn's disease, or a healthy co-twin of an affected twin (not recorded which). The chain has TRBV9 and TRBJ2-1; TCRdb indicates TRBD1, and absent DNA this call remains unverified. The CDR3: CASSVVGEPYNEQFF.